One sample yielded the 28 T cell receptor beta chains listed below, sequenced in a study of blood T cell repertoires in COVID-19. TCRdb's table, derived via immunoSEQ multiplex PCR, lists solely in-frame clones and lacks some. The table has about 180,000 clones, more than 85% seen once. Specimen: PBMCs or T cells enriched from blood (not recorded which). Source of these receptors: a human donor with acute COVID-19. The donor label of this sample is uncertain.

The gene calls are TRBV7-8 and TRBJ2-7; D perhaps matches TRBD1 (7 bases). CDR1 and CDR2 (germline): SGHVS, FQNEAQ. The CDR3 runs 17 residues. V lost 1 base and J 3 bases, leaving 19 bases between the germline ends. The CDR3 bases are TGTGCCAGCAGCTTAGGTTTTATCGGGGGACAGAACTACGAGCAGTACTTC. This translates into CASSLGFIGGQNYEQYF.

In its sample, this clone was seen a few times. The V call is TRBV27, the J call TRBJ1-2, with TRBD1 as a possible D gene (6 bases). CDR1 is MNHEY, CDR2 SMNVEV, per germline (reference sequence). The CDR3 covers 11 residues. The V gene lost 10 bases and the J gene lost 8 bases, with 14 bases spanning the gap. Written as DNA, the CDR3 is TGTGCCACCTCCCAGGGGTCCGGCTACACCTTC. It codes for CATSQGSGYTF.

V usage is TRBV5-5 and J usage is TRBJ1-6; D is unclear. Trimming cost V 6 bases and J 9 bases, with 16 bases left between them. CDR3 size: 14 residues. CDR1 is SGHKS, CDR2 YYEKEE, per germline (reference sequence). This CDR3 reads CASTSPGTGSPLHF. In nucleotides, the CDR3 is TGTGCCAGCACTTCCCCGGGAACGGGTTCACCCCTCCACTTT.

This chain joins TRBV5-1 and TRBJ2-1, with 9 bases that match TRBD2. This CDR3 has 15 residues. CDR1 is SGHRS and CDR2 is YFSETQ in the germline V gene. V dropped 5 bases and J dropped 8; count of bases not matched to a gene: 11. The CDR3 region is CASSPGSGGTYEQFF. The CDR3 DNA is TGCGCCAGCAGTCCGGGGAGCGGGGGGACTTATGAGCAGTTCTTC.

This rearrangement joins TRBV7-9 to TRBJ1-2; D is ambiguous. The V gene's germline CDR1 is SEHNR and CDR2 FQNEAQ (reference sequence). There are 16 residues in the CDR3. V lost 1 base, J lost 0 bases, and 12 bases lay in between. For the CDR3, the DNA is TGTGCCAGCAGCTTAGTGGCGGTCCAAGCTAACTATGGCTACACCTTC. Translating it yields CASSLVAVQANYGYTF.

The chain carries TRBV5-1 and TRBJ1-5; D call uncertain. The CDR3 contains 14 residues. With 4 bases removed from V and 4 bases from J, the gap between germline ends came to 12 bases. The germline V gene encodes CDR1 SGHRS and CDR2 YFSETQ. The CDR3 nucleotides are TGCGCCAGCAGCAGTGGCACAGAGAATCAGCCCCAGCATTTT. Amino acid sequence: CASSSGTENQPQHF.

The chain couples TRBV18 to TRBJ2-3; 7 bases align to TRBD1. This CDR3 spans 16 amino acids. Germline V gene lookup returns CDR1 KGHSH and CDR2 LQKENI. J was trimmed by 4 bases and V by 6 bases; bases with no gene match: 13. CDR3 DNA: TGTGCCAGCTCGGACGTACAGGGGCGATTACCAGATACGCAGTATTTT. This codes for CASSDVQGRLPDTQYF. Combining the CDR3 with reference TRBV18 and TRBJ2-3 gives the whole variable domain NAGVMQNPRHLVRRRGQEARLRCSPMKGHSHVYWYRQLPEEGLKFMVYLQKENIIDESGMPKERFSAEFPKEGPSILRIQQVVRGDSAAYFCASSDVQGRLPDTQYFGPGTRLTVL.

The rearrangement joins TRBV18 to TRBJ2-2; D possibly corresponds to TRBD2 (6 bases). This CDR3 has 16 amino acids. Germline V gene sequence: CDR1 KGHSH, CDR2 LQKENI. V gave up 1 base and J gave up 0 bases, with 9 bases separating them. CDR3: CASSPRGGTNTGELFF. The CDR3 nucleotides are TGTGCCAGCTCACCACGCGGAGGGACGAACACCGGGGAGCTGTTTTTT.

This CDR3 is CATSPAGSDTGELFF. The CDR3 nucleotides read TGTGCCACCAGTCCGGCAGGTAGCGACACCGGGGAGCTGTTTTTT. J is TRBJ2-2 and V is TRBV24-1, with a possible D match to TRBD2 (5 bases). The germline gives CDR1 KGHDR, CDR2 SFDVKD. Between the trimmed V and J ends, which lost 6 bases and 3 bases, there was a span of 13 bases. The CDR3 extends over 15 amino acids.

In this sample, this clone turned up a few times. The chain couples TRBV30 to TRBJ2-7; 7 bases agree with TRBD1. The CDR3 extends over 14 amino acids. CDR1 is GTSNPN and CDR2 is SVGIG in the germline V gene (reference sequence). V gave up 2 bases and J gave up 1 base; unmatched junction bases: 5. The CDR3 region is CAWSISTGSYEQYF. CDR3 nucleotides: TGTGCCTGGAGTATCTCGACAGGGTCCTACGAGCAGTACTTC.

V usage is TRBV4-1 and J usage is TRBJ2-2; TRBD1 matches 9 bases. With 3 bases clipped from V and 5 bases from J, the junction kept 7 bases outside the gene matches. CDR3 length: 16 amino acids. Germline V gene sequence: CDR1 MGHRA, CDR2 YSYEKL. CDR3 region: CASSHKTTGGTGELFF. In DNA, the CDR3 is TGCGCCAGCAGCCACAAAACGACAGGGGGGACCGGGGAGCTGTTTTTT.

This clone was seen a single time. The rearrangement links TRBV19 to TRBJ2-5; a weak D match, TRBD1 (6 bases). This CDR3 is built from 13 residues. Trimming removed 5 bases at V and 4 bases at J, with 11 bases between. Germline assignment: CDR1 LNHDA and CDR2 SQIVND (reference sequence). The CDR3 protein is CASSFLGGETQYF. Written as DNA, the CDR3 is TGTGCCAGTAGTTTTCTAGGGGGAGAGACCCAGTACTTC.

The gene calls are TRBV5-1 and TRBJ2-2, with D tentatively TRBD2 (5 bases). Trimming left V 2 bases short and J 4 bases short, with 18 bases between. Per the germline V gene, CDR1 is SGHRS and CDR2 is YFSETQ. CDR3 size: 17 residues. The CDR3 loop is CASSFDGLAPGTGELFF. The DNA of the CDR3 is TGCGCCAGCAGCTTCGATGGACTGGCTCCCGGCACCGGGGAGCTGTTTTTT.

V and J are TRBV4-1 and TRBJ2-7; D uncertain. V was cut by 2 bases and J by 4 bases, with 15 bases left in between. This CDR3 has 15 residues. Looked up from germline, CDR1 is MGHRA and CDR2 is YSYEKL. CDR3 nucleotide sequence: TGCGCCAGCAGCCAATTCCGTGGCAATTCTTACGAGCAGTACTTC. It translates to CASSQFRGNSYEQYF.

The chain links TRBV3-1 (or the pseudogene TRBV3-2) to TRBJ2-5, with D perhaps matching TRBD2 (5 bases). This CDR3 is 15 amino acids long. The ends were cut back, 1 base at V and 3 bases at J, with 12 bases in the middle. Germline CDR1 reads LGHDT; CDR2 reads YNNKEL (reference sequence). For the CDR3, the DNA is TGTGCCAGCAGCCAAGTCGCGCCGGGGAAAGAGACCCAGTACTTC. It specifies CASSQVAPGKETQYF.

This chain links TRBV6-5 with TRBJ1-1, with D tentatively TRBD1 (5 bases). CDR1 is MNHEY, CDR2 SVGAGI, per germline. The CDR3 extends over 16 amino acids. V lost 2 bases to trimming and J lost 0 bases, with 13 bases between them. The CDR3 spells CASSYGGEGVNTEAFF. The CDR3 bases are TGTGCCAGCAGTTACGGGGGGGAAGGTGTGAACACTGAAGCTTTCTTT.

The J gene is TRBJ1-1, the V gene TRBV7-8; D ambiguous. There are 14 residues in the CDR3. V was clipped by 4 bases and J by 4 bases, with 13 bases between them. Germline CDR1 is SGHVS and CDR2 is FQNEAQ. CDR3: CASSSGSISTEAFF. DNA of the CDR3: TGTGCCAGCAGCTCCGGGTCTATTAGCACTGAAGCTTTCTTT.

The chain carries TRBV7-8 and TRBJ1-5, with unresolved D. Trimming removed 1 base from V and 9 bases from J, with 16 bases in between. The germline V gene has CDR1 SGHVS and CDR2 FQNEAQ. The CDR3 is made up of 15 amino acids. CDR3 protein: CASSLGGTLNPPQHF. In DNA form, the CDR3 reads TGTGCCAGCAGCTTAGGAGGTACACTTAACCCGCCCCAGCATTTT.

The V gene is TRBV7-9, the J gene TRBJ2-2; D remains unclear. Trimming stripped 5 bases from V and 4 bases from J, with 5 bases between. This CDR3 has 12 amino acids. The germline V gene has CDR1 SEHNR and CDR2 FQNEAQ (reference sequence). The CDR3 spells CASSPLTGELFF. The DNA for the CDR3 is TGTGCCAGCAGCCCACTCACCGGGGAGCTGTTTTTT.

In its sample, this clone was seen once. V usage is TRBV7-9 and J usage is TRBJ2-5, with TRBD1 matching 10 bases. J gave up 5 bases and V 2 bases, and 14 bases lay outside the gene matches. The CDR3 length is 18 residues. From germline, CDR1 is SEHNR and CDR2 FQNEAQ (reference sequence). The DNA for the CDR3 is TGTGCCAGCAGCTTACCACCCTCCGGCGACAGGGGGCAGGAGACCCAGTACTTC. This codes for CASSLPPSGDRGQETQYF.

The V call is TRBV6-6, the J call TRBJ2-2, with D possibly matching TRBD2 (6 bases). CDR3 length equals 17 residues. CDR1 is MNHNY, CDR2 SVGAGI, per germline (reference sequence). V was clipped by 5 bases and J by 5 bases, with 21 bases between them. CDR3 loop: CASSRGTLHRGTGELFF. CDR3 DNA: TGTGCCAGCAGTCGGGGGACTTTACACCGAGGGACCGGGGAGCTGTTTTTT.

The chain has TRBV24-1 and TRBJ2-7; 8 nucleotides line up with TRBD1. Losses at the gene ends were 3 bases for V and 5 bases for J; bases not matched to a gene: 14. CDR1 is KGHDR and CDR2 is SFDVKD in the germline V gene. The CDR3 extends over 17 amino acids. Here the CDR3 DNA reads TGTGCCACCAGTGATCCCAATGGACAAGACAGGGGTAACGAGCAGTACTTC. It translates to CATSDPNGQDRGNEQYF.

V is TRBV6-2 or TRBV6-3 and J is TRBJ2-3; possible D gene TRBD2, 7 bases. V was cut by 4 bases and J by 2 bases, with 16 bases left in between. Germline values: CDR1 MNHEY, CDR2 SVGEGT. This CDR3 has 16 residues. The CDR3 DNA is TGTGCCAGCAGTTCCCCCTGGGGGGGGCACACAGATACGCAGTATTTT. It is translated as CASSSPWGGHTDTQYF.

This clone was seen once. This sequence joins TRBV19 and TRBJ2-5; the match to TRBD1 covers 9 bases. Germline lookup yields CDR1 LNHDA and CDR2 SQIVND (reference sequence). Trimming removed 3 bases from V and 2 bases from J; junction bases left unmatched: 7. This CDR3 region has 16 residues. Here the CDR3 reads CASSIDRGQGQETQYF. CDR3 DNA sequence: TGTGCCAGTAGTATTGACCGGGGACAGGGTCAAGAGACCCAGTACTTC.

The chain is built from TRBV5-6 and TRBJ1-5; weak D call: TRBD1 (6 bases). V was cut by 4 bases and J by 6 bases, with 11 bases left in between. The CDR3 contains 13 residues. Germline CDR1 is SGHDT and CDR2 is YYEEEE. The CDR3 DNA reads as TGTGCCAGCAGCCCTGCAGGGGTTCAGCCCCAGCATTTT. This translates into CASSPAGVQPQHF.

This sequence joins TRBV18 and TRBJ1-2; the D gene is possibly TRBD1 (5 bases). CDR3 length: 14 amino acids. V gave up 0 bases and J gave up 6 bases, with 11 bases separating them. Germline CDR1 reads KGHSH; CDR2 reads LQKENI. As DNA, the CDR3 is TGTGCCAGCTCACCACCCCAGGGCCTCAATGGCTACACCTTC. This codes for CASSPPQGLNGYTF.

This rearrangement joins TRBV20-1 to TRBJ1-2, with D perhaps TRBD1 (5 bases). The germline V and J ends were trimmed by 6 bases and 5 bases, with 10 bases remaining between them. This CDR3 comprises 11 residues. Germline values: CDR1 DFQATT, CDR2 SNEGSKA (reference sequence). Here the CDR3 DNA reads TGCAGTGCGCCGGGGGTGTATGGCTACACCTTC. Its translation: CSAPGVYGYTF.

The chain recombines TRBV5-1 with TRBJ2-3, with 7 bases lining up with TRBD1. CDR1 SGHRS and CDR2 YFSETQ come from the germline V gene. V dropped 4 bases and J dropped 4; count of bases not matched to a gene: 6. The CDR3 loop spans 14 amino acids. The CDR3 loop is CASSGGRGPDTQYF. The DNA for the CDR3 is TGCGCCAGCAGCGGGGGTAGGGGGCCAGATACGCAGTATTTT.